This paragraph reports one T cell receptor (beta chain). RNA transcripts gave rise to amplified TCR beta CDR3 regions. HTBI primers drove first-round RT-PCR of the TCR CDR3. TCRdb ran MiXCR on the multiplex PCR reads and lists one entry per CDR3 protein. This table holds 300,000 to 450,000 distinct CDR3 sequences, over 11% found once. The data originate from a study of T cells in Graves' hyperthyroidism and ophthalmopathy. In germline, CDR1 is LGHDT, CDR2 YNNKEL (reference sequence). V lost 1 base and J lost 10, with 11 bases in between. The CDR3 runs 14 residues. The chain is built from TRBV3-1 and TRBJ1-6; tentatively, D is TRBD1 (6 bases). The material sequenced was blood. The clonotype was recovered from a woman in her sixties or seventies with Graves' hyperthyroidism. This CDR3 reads CASSQGRGESPLHF. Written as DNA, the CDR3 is TGTGCCAGCAGCCAAGGCAGGGGTGAGTCACCCCTCCACTTT.